The sequence of this T cell receptor beta chain was determined in a study of patients and donors after allogeneic stem cell transplantation. MiXCR, applied by TCRdb to the RT-PCR reads, yields one record per CDR3 protein. This table holds roughly 960,000 distinct CDR3 sequences, around 17% found once. Trimming stripped 4 bases from V and 5 bases from J, with 16 bases between. CDR1 and CDR2 from the germline V gene are SGHKS and YYEKEE (reference sequence). CDR3 length: 15 residues. Source material: blood, either unsorted or a sorted T cell fraction (not recorded which). V gene TRBV5-5 combines with J gene TRBJ2-1; no clear D gene. This TCR was sampled from a human donor who was either an allogeneic HSCT recipient or a stem cell or donor lymphocyte infusion donor (not recorded which). It is not recorded whose cells these are; they may come from a transplant donor. DNA for the CDR3: TGTGCCAGCAGCCCACGTAAAGGGCCTAACAATGAGCAGTTCTTC. Translating gives CASSPRKGPNNEQFF.